This T cell receptor (beta chain) is drawn from a study of blood T cell repertoires in COVID-19. The table came from immunoSEQ multiplex PCR; TCRdb's copy has only in-frame clones and leaves some out. The data contain 250,000 to 350,000 clones, about 85% of them singletons. The trim removed 0 bases at V and 6 bases at J, leaving 5 bases unmatched. The CDR3 contains 15 residues. Germline V gene data show CDR1 as LGHDT and CDR2 as YNNKEL (reference sequence). Cohorts were determined from participant-reported clinical history. Two negative PCRs, clearance, or symptom resolution were required of recovered Cohort 3 donors.

The rearrangement uses TRBV3-1 (or the pseudogene TRBV3-2) and TRBJ1-5; 7 nucleotides agree with TRBD1. The sequence derives from a woman aged 45-60 years who had recovered from COVID-19. Input material: PBMCs or T cells enriched from blood (not recorded which). CDR3 bases: TGTGCCAGCAGCCAAGATGGGGACAGTCGTCAGCCCCAGCATTTT. Translating it yields CASSQDGDSRQPQHF.